This T cell receptor (beta chain) derives from a study of shared clonotypes between healthy human individuals (dated by TCRdb to about 2020). Broadly, across the study: A couple of women and a few men aged 18 to 49 years were included in the cohort. Leukapheresis yielded between about 0.85 and 9 billion PBMCs per donor. Blood TCR repertoires of a handful of healthy adults were deeply sequenced to estimate repertoire size and the extent of clonotype sharing between individuals. To increase sequencing depth and limit assay-specific biases, different laboratories used diverse techniques to prepare libraries and sequence TCR repertoires. On the study overall, not on this receptor specifically: Based on pairwise subsampling, the degree of clonotype sharing among donors was expected to be affected by sequencing depth. Because the study included a small number of donors, the genetic and exposure-history diversity represented was limited. Sampling was restricted to blood, and TCR repertoires in tissues likely differ from the TCR repertoires found in blood.

Taken from cysteine to phenylalanine, the CDR3 has 17 residues. CDR3 DNA is the only sequence kept; it has 51 bases, read in frame from the first base. Via the germline V gene, CDR1 is LGHNA and CDR2 YSLEER. Trimming at the junction amounts to 0 bases on V and 2 bases on J, and the germline ends lie 14 bases apart. Using the deep immunoSEQ assay, multiplex PCR amplified TCR CDR3 regions from genomic DNA. Extracted genomic DNA from each cell subset was spread evenly across all wells of several immunoSEQ 96-well plates, with each plate serving as a replicate. For unsorted PBMC, approximately 300 ng of genomic DNA, equivalent to around 33,000 T cell genomes, went into each replicate PCR. Genomic DNA from unsorted PBMC was sequenced over ten immunoSEQ deep assay plates. Purified libraries were quantified with a Qubit 3.0 fluorometer, sized on a Bioanalyzer 2100, and re-quantified with the KAPA Library Quantification kit. Each immunoSEQ 96-well plate was sequenced on its own single-read 150-cycle Illumina NextSeq 550 flow cell. From the authors' description of their analysis: Because only junctional sequences without quality scores were contained in the immunoSEQ output, filtering matching that applied to full-length reads could not be performed. To assign V/J genes and CDR3, sequences were annotated against IMGT germline references using PyIR, a Python wrapper for IgBLAST v1.9. Reads with weak V/J assignments (E-value above 1e-6), missing CDR3, stop codons, out-of-frame junctions, or ambiguous translated residues were removed. V3J clonotypes were defined as sequences sharing an identical inferred V gene, J gene, and CDR3 amino acid sequence. Percentage overlap between repertoires was computed as shared unique clonotypes divided by the size of the smaller repertoire. Richness of each repertoire was evaluated using RTK rarefaction, the Chao1 estimator, and Recon v2.1 estimates of unobserved clonotypes. The table comes from immuneACCESS by way of TCRdb, which keeps in-frame sequences with V and J called. Part of the clones is missing from these tables; in studies checked, under half for an unresolved V gene and the rest for unknown reasons. The V and J calls and clone size come from that table; D and trimming were worked out from the DNA. Counted in this sample were about 530,000 clones; over 75% of them appeared once. About 12% of the sample is taken by the ten largest.

Note on this clone: Its antigen target is currently unknown. One base away there is no much larger clone; base qualities are not given.

Donors were healthy HIV-negative adults with no recently reported acute infections or vaccinations. All donors were Caucasian adults living in Nashville, Tennessee, USA. For unsorted samples, tens of millions of PBMCs were counted, and genomic DNA was extracted using the QIAamp DNA Blood Mini kit. After blood collection by leukapheresis, PBMCs were isolated using Ficoll-Histopaque density gradient centrifugation and then cryopreserved in the vapor phase of liquid nitrogen. The source of this sequence is a woman aged 35 to 49 in good health. Some clones in this sample may be carry-over from other donors' samples. The sequencing sample was made of PBMCs. The rearranged chain carries TRBV4-3 and TRBJ2-1, with no confidently assigned D gene. The CDR3 has the sequence CASSQDIGEVAYNEQFF. Read as DNA, the sequence is TGCGCCAGCAGCCAAGATATAGGAGAGGTGGCCTACAATGAGCAGTTCTTC.